Included here is one TCR beta chain sequence, with context. Some clones are missing from TCRdb's copy, which holds only in-frame ones; the method was immunoSEQ multiplex PCR. The repertoire includes hundreds of thousands of clones, around 87% of them detected once, and 0.0094% sits in the top ten. The record originates from a study of shared T cell receptors in the human thymus. The data also belong to a second study, concerning human thymus T cells. That study reports: Thymic and blood repertoires seemed to favor certain V and J genes. Related research examined unrelated individuals and reported that their thymic repertoires overlapped highly.

Sequenced input: thymocytes. The receptor's source is a boy less than two years old with a congenital heart defect.

The CDR3, as DNA: TGTGCCAGCAGTTACTATCTAGCACCTAGCACAGATACGCAGTATTTT. Translating it yields CASSYYLAPSTDTQYF. The chain has TRBV6-5 and TRBJ2-3; D is possibly TRBD2 (5 bases). Germline V lookup: CDR1 MNHEY, CDR2 SVGAGI. V gave up 1 base and J gave up 0 bases, with 11 bases separating them. The CDR3 contains 16 residues.